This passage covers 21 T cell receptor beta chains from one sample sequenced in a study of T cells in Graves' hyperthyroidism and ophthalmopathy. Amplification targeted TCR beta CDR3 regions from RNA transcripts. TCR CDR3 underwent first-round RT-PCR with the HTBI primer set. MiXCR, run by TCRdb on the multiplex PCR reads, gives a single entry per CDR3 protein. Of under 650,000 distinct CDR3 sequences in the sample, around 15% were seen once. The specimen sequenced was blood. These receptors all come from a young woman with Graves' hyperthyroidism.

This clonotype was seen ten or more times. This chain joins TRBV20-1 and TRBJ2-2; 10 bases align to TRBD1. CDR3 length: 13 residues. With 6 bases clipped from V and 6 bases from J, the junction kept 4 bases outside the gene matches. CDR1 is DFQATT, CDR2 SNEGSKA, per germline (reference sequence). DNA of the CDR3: TGCAGTGCGGGACAGGGGCTGGCCGGGGAGCTGTTTTTT. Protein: CSAGQGLAGELFF.

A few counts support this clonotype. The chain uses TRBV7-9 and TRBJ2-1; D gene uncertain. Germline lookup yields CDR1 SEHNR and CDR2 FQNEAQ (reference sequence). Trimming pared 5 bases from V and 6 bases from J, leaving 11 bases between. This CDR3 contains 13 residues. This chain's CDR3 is CASSHGPANEQFF. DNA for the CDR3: TGTGCCAGCAGCCATGGACCAGCCAATGAGCAGTTCTTC.

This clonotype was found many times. The CDR3 nucleotides read TGTGCCAGCAGTTTTGGTACAGGGTTCGGCGCACGGAATGAAAAACTGTTTTTT. Translation gives CASSFGTGFGARNEKLFF. The V and J genes are TRBV28 and TRBJ1-4; D possibly corresponds to TRBD1 (6 bases). Trimming took 3 bases from V and 5 from J, leaving 22 bases between them. Germline V gene sequence: CDR1 MDHEN, CDR2 SYDVKM. This CDR3 is built from 18 residues. The full variable domain, its missing parts supplied by reference TRBV28 and TRBJ1-4, is DVKVTQSSRYLVKRTGEKVFLECVQDMDHENMFWYRQDPGLGLRLIYFSYDVKMKEKGDIPEGYSVSREKKERFSLILESASTNQTSMYLCASSFGTGFGARNEKLFFGSGTQLSVL.

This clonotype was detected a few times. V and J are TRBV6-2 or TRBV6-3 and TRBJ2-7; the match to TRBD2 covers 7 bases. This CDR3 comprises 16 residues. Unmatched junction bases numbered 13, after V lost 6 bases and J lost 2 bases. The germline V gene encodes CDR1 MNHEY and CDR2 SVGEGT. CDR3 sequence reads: CASRPLERGNTYEQYF. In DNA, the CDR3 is TGTGCCAGCAGACCCTTAGAGCGGGGAAATACCTACGAGCAGTACTTC.

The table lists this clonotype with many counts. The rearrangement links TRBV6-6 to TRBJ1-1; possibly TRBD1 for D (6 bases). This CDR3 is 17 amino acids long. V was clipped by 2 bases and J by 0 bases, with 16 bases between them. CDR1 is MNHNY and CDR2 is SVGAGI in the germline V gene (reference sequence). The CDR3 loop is CASSYRPRGTMNTEAFF. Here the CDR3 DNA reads TGTGCCAGCAGTTACCGTCCGAGGGGGACGATGAACACTGAAGCTTTCTTT.

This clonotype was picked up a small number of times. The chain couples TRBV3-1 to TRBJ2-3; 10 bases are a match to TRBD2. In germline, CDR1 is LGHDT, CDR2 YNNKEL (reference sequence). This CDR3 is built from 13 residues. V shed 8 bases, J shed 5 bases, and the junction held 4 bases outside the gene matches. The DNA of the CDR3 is TGTGCCAGCCGACTAGCGGGTAAAGATACGCAGTATTTT. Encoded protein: CASRLAGKDTQYF.

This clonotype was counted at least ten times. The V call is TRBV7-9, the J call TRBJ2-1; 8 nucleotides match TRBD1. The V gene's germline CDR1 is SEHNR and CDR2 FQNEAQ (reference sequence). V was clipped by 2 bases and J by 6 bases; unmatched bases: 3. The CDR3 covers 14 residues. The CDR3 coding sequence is TGTGCCAGCAGCTTACGAGGACAGGGCAATGAGCAGTTCTTC. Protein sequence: CASSLRGQGNEQFF.

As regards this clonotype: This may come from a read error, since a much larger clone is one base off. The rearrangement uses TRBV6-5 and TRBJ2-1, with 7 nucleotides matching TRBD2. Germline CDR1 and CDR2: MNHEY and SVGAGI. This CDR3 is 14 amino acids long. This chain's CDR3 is CVSSYMGGLGEQFF. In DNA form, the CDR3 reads TGTGTCAGCAGTTATATGGGAGGGCTGGGAGAGCAGTTCTTC.

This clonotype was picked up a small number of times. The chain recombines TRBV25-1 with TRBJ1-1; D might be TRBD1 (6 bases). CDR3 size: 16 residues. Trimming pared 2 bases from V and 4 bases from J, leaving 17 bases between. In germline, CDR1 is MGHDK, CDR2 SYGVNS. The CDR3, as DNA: TGTGCCAGCAGTGAACGCTCCAGGGGCCAGGGCACTGAAGCTTTCTTT. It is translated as CASSERSRGQGTEAFF.

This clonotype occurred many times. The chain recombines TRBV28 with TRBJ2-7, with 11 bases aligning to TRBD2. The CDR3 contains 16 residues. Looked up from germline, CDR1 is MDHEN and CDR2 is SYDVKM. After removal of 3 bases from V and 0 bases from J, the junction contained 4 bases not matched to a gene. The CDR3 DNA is TGTGCCAGCAGTTTCCCTAGCGGGAGGACCTCCTACGAGCAGTACTTC. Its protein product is CASSFPSGRTSYEQYF.

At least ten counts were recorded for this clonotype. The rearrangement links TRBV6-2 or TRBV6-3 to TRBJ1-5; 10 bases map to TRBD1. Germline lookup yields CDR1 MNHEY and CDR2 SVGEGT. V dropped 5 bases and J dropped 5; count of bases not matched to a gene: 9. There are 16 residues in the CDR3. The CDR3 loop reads CASSTGQGRIDQPQHF. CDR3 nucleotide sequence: TGTGCCAGCAGTACGGGACAGGGGAGGATTGATCAGCCCCAGCATTTT.

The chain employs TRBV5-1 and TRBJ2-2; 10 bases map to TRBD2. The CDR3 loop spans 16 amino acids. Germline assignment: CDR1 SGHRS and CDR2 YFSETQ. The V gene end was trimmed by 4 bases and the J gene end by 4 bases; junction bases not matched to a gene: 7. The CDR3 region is CASSVLAGDATGELFF. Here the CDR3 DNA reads TGCGCCAGCAGCGTTCTAGCGGGAGACGCCACCGGGGAGCTGTTTTTT.

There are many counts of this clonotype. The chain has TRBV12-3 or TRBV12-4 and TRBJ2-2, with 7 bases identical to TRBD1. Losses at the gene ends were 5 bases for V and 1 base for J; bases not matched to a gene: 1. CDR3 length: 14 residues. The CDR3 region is CASSRTGNTGELFF. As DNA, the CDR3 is TGTGCCAGCAGTCGGACAGGGAACACCGGGGAGCTGTTTTTT.

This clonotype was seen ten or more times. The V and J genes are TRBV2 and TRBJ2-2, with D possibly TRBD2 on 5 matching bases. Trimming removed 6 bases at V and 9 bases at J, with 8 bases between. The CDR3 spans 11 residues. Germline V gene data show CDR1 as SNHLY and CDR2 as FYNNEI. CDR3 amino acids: CASRDSRELFF. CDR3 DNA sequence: TGTGCCAGCAGGGACTCTCGGGAGCTGTTTTTT.

The CDR3 bases are TGTGCCAGCAGCTTCGGGACAATTAATGAAAAACTGTTTTTT. Amino acid sequence: CASSFGTINEKLFF. The genes are TRBV7-9 and TRBJ1-4, with a tentative D call TRBD1 (6 bases). V was clipped by 3 bases and J by 4 bases, with 9 bases between them. Per germline, CDR1 SEHNR and CDR2 FQNEAQ (reference sequence). The CDR3 extends over 14 amino acids.

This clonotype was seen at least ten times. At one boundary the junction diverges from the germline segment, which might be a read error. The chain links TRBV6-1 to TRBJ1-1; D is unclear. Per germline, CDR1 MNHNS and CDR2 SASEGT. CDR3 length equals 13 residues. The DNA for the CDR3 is TGTGCCAGCAGTGAAGTCATAAACAGTGAAGCTTTCTTT. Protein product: CASSEVINSEAFF.

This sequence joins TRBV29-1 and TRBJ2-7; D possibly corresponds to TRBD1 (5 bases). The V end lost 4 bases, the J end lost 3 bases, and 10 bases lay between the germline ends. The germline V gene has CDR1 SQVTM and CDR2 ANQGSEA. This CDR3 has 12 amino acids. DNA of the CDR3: TGCAGCGTTGTGAGACAGAACTACGAGCAGTACTTC. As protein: CSVVRQNYEQYF.

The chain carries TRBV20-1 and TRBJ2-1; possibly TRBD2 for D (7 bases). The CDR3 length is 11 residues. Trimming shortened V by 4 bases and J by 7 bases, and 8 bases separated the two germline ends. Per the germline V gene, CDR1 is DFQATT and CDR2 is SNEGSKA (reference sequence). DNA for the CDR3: TGCAGTGCTAAGGGGGGGAATGAGCAGTTCTTC. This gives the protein CSAKGGNEQFF.

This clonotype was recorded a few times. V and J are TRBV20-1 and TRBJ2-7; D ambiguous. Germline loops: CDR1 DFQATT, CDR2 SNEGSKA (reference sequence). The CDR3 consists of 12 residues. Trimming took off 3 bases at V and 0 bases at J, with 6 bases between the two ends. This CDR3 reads CSASHNSYEQYF. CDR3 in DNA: TGCAGTGCTAGCCACAACTCCTACGAGCAGTACTTC.

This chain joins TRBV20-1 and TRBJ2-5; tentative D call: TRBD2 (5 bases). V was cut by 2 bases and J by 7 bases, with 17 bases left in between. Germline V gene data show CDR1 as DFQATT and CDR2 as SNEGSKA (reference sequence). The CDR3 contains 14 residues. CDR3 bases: TGCAGTGCTAGAACATCCGGGAACCTTAGGACCCAGTACTTC. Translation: CSARTSGNLRTQYF.

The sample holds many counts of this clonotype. The DNA of the CDR3 is TGTGCCAGCAGCTTAGAACCCGGGACCTCCTACGAGCAGTACTTC. Its translation is CASSLEPGTSYEQYF. The chain joins TRBV11-3 to TRBJ2-7; either TRBD1 or TRBD2 may fit D (5 bases each). Germline values: CDR1 SGHNT, CDR2 YENEEA. The CDR3 extends over 15 amino acids. The V gene lost 0 bases and the J gene lost 0 bases, with 9 bases spanning the gap.